This T cell receptor beta chain was sequenced in a study of early T cells in non-severe SARS-CoV-2 infection. This clonotype was counted a few times. This CDR3 has 15 residues. Per the germline V gene, CDR1 is SEHNR and CDR2 is FQNEAQ (reference sequence). Trimming cost V 7 bases and J 2 bases; bases outside gene matches: 8. TCRdb itself ran the 5' RACE reads through MiXCR, one entry per CDR3 protein. This sample carries more than 45,000 distinct CDR3 sequences, under 15% of them seen once, and the ten largest clones take about 4%. The rearrangement joins TRBV7-9 to TRBJ2-3; TRBD2 matches at 8 bases. This sequence originates from an adult who was a healthcare worker with PCR-confirmed SARS-CoV-2 infection or an uninfected control (not recorded which). The specimen was whole blood. The CDR3 DNA follows: TGTGCCAGCAATCAGGACGGGAGGGCCACAGATACGCAGTATTTT. Its translation is CASNQDGRATDTQYF.